This T cell receptor (beta chain) was sequenced in a study of blood T cell repertoires in COVID-19. Whole-study context: Samples representing acute and convalescent COVID-19 were sourced from the United States, Italy and Spain. The analysed material was cDNA or gDNA that came from T cells, B-cell-depleted T cells, or PBMCs.

CDR1 SGHAT and CDR2 FQNNGV come from the germline V gene. The V end lost 1 base, the J end lost 7 bases, and 4 bases lay between the germline ends. The CDR3 has 12 amino acids. Per the study methods: The assay estimated nucleated cells by amplifying reference gene primers. Clones were sequenced by immunoSEQ multiplex PCR, and TCRdb holds only the in-frame ones, with some missing. V, J and clone size are those of that table, while D and trimming were read from the DNA. Of roughly 170,000 clones in the sample, about 85% were seen once. The sequenced sample was peripheral blood. The receptor comes from a man in his 60s who had recovered from COVID-19. This chain connects TRBV11-2 to TRBJ2-2; D remains ambiguous. The CDR3 loop reads CASSLVFGELFF. The CDR3, as DNA: TGTGCCAGCAGCTTAGTCTTCGGGGAGCTGTTTTTT.